This TCR beta chain was observed in a study of CD8+ T cells in alopecia areata (dated by TCRdb to the late 2010s). Study-level background: Treated patients were enrolled in an open-label pilot trial of oral tofacitinib, 5 to 10 mg twice daily, for moderate-to-severe alopecia areata. Tofacitinib was administered for 6 to 18 months, and 6 months of follow-up off drug were then conducted to assess delayed response and recurrence. To study T cell clonal expansion in alopecia areata, the researchers applied high-throughput TCRbeta sequencing to both the C3H/HeJ mouse model and human patients. Human TCRbeta sequencing covered scalp tissue and sorted CD4+ and CD8+ peripheral blood T cells from patchy and totalis/universalis alopecia areata patients and healthy controls. Biopsies were taken from tofacitinib-treated patients at baseline and again at 4 and 24 weeks into treatment, and several of those patients also had a later scalp biopsy. Scalp clonality was compared among normal scalp (n=4), patchy alopecia areata scalp (n=8), and alopecia totalis/universalis scalp (n=8). RNA came from the PAXgene miRNA kit for fixed scalp, the miRNeasy kit for PBMCs, and the RNeasy kit for mouse skin. Amplification of TCRbeta CDR3 regions was done by immunoSEQ multiplex PCR using 35 Vbeta forward primers and 13 Jbeta reverse primers.

Taken with the paper, the label for time point translates to: baseline before oral tofacitinib. From alopecia areata patients, peripheral blood was collected along with lesional scalp punch biopsies. PBMCs were isolated by density centrifugation and stained for CD3, CD4 and CD8, and CD4+ and CD8+ T cells were sorted on a FACSAria. Paper-wide results and their limitations: Shared TCR sequences between patients were less evident than in mice, which may be partly attributable to HLA diversity in the patient population. Compared with normal scalp, lesional scalp, particularly in alopecia totalis/universalis, had higher clonality and more expanded CD8+ clones, which suggests antigenic drive. Unlike mouse skin, where gammadelta T cells dominate, normal human skin contains resident alphabeta T cells that get sequenced too, which complicates analysis of the scalp TCR repertoire.

CDR1 and CDR2 are read off the germline V gene as MNHEY and SVGAGI. The junction shows trimming of 0 bases on V and 10 bases on J, and the gene matches do not reach 3 bases of it. The CDR3 runs 13 residues from the cysteine to the phenylalanine. The entry retains the CDR3 DNA only, 39 bases that are in frame from base 1. As regards this clone: What this receptor recognizes is not known. Base qualities were left out, and no much larger clone turns up one base away.

The library was built by means of the immunoSEQ multiplex PCR assay. For TCR sequencing, RNA was extracted from every sample and reverse transcribed into cDNA to serve as template. SuperScript III was used for first-strand cDNA synthesis, primed with a 2:1 mix of oligo-dT and random hexamers. A synthetic immune receptor repertoire was used to gauge amplification bias, and whatever bias remained was removed computationally. The source study handled its data this way. Raw reads were preprocessed to remove errors, and CDR3 was defined according to IMGT conventions as the region from the conserved cysteine to phenylalanine. Clonality was calculated as 1 minus Shannon entropy normalized by log2 of the number of productive unique TCRs. CD4 or CD8 identity of scalp clones was inferred by cross-referencing scalp TCRbeta sequences with sorted blood CD4 and CD8 repertoires. TCRdb mirrors the immuneACCESS table, restricted to in-frame sequences. Some clones are absent from its copies; in checked studies, under half trace to an unresolved V gene, and the reason for the others is unknown. D and trimming come from the DNA, and the V and J calls and clone size come from that table. In all, the sample holds fewer than 250,000 clones, and approximately 61% of those were seen once. The ten biggest clones cover approximately 0.44% of the sample.

The receptor chain draws on TRBV6-5 and TRBJ2-1; 7 of the junction bases match TRBD2. The sample was CD4+ T cells sorted from blood, taken at week 0. The TCR sequence derives from a human donor with alopecia areata. The bases read TGTGCCAGCAGTTACTCGGGAGGGTGGGAGCAGTTCTTC. This encodes CASSYSGGWEQFF.